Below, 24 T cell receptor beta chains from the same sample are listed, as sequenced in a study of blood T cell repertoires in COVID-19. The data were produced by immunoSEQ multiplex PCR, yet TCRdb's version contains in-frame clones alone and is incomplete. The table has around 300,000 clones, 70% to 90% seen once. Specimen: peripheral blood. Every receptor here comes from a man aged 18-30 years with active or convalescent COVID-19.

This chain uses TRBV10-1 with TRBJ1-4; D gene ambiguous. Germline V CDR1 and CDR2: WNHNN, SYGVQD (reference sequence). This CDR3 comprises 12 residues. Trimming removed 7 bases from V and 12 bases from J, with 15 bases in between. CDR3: CASTLPRAQLFF. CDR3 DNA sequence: TGCGCCAGCACACTCCCGAGGGCCCAACTGTTTTTT.

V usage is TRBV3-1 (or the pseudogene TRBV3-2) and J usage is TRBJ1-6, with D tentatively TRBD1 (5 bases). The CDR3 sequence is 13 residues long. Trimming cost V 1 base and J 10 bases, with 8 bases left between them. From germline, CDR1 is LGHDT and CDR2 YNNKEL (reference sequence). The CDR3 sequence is CASSQAGVSPLHF. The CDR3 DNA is TGTGCCAGCAGCCAAGCGGGGGTATCACCCCTCCACTTT.

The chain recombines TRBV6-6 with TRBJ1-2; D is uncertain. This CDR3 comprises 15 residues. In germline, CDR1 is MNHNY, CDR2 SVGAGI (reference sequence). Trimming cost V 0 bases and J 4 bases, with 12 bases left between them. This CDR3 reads CASSYSSTGVYGYTF. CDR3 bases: TGTGCCAGCAGTTACTCGAGTACGGGAGTCTATGGCTACACCTTC.

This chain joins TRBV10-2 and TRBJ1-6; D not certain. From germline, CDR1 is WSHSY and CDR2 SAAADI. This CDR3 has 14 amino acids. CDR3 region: CASREQASNSPLHF. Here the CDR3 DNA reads TGCGCTTCTCGGGAGCAGGCGTCGAATTCACCCCTCCACTTT.

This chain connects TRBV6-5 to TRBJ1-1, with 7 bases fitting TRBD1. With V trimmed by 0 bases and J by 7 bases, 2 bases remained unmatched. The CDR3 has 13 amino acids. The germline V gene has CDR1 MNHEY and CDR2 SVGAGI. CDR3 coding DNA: TGTGCCAGCAGTTACTCGAACAGGGGTGAAGCTTTCTTT. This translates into CASSYSNRGEAFF.

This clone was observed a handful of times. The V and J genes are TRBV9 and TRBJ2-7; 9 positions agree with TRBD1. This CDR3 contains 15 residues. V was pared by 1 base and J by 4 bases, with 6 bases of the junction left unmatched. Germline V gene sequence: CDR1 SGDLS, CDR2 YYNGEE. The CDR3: CASSVSGQGVYEQYF. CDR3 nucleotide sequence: TGTGCCAGCAGCGTATCGGGACAGGGTGTATACGAGCAGTACTTC.

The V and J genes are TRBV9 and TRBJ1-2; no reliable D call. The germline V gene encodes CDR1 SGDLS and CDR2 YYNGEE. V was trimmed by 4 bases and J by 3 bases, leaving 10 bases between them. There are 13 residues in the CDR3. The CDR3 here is CASSPEADYGYTF. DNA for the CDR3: TGTGCCAGCAGCCCCGAAGCCGACTATGGCTACACCTTC. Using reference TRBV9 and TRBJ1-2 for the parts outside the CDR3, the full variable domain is DSGVTQTPKHLITATGQRVTLRCSPRSGDLSVYWYQQSLDQGLQFLIQYYNGEERAKGNILERFSAQQFPDLHSELNLSSLELGDSALYFCASSPEADYGYTFGSGTRLTVV.

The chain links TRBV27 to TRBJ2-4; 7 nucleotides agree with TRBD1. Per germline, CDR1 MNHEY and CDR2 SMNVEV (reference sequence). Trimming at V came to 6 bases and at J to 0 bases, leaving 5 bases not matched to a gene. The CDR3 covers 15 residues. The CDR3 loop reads CASRFRQGAKNIQYF. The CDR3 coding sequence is TGTGCCAGCAGATTCCGACAGGGAGCCAAAAACATTCAGTACTTC.

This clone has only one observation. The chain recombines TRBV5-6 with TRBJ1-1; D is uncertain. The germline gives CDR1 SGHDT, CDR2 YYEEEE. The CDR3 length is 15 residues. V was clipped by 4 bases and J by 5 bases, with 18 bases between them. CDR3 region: CASSTPPGVATEAFF. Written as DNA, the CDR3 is TGTGCCAGCAGCACGCCCCCGGGAGTAGCTACTGAAGCTTTCTTT.

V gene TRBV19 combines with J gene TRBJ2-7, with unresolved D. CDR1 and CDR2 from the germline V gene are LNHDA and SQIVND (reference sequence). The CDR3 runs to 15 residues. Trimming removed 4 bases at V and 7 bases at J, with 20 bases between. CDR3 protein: CASSTTLLGVSEQYF. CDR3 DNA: TGTGCCAGTAGTACAACGTTACTTGGAGTCTCTGAGCAGTACTTC.

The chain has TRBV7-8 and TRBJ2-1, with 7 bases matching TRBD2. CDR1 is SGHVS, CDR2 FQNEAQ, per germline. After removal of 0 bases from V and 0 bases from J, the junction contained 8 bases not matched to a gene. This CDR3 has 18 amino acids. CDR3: CASSLALERGSSYNEQFF. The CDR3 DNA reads TGTGCCAGCAGCTTAGCCCTTGAGCGGGGAAGCTCCTACAATGAGCAGTTCTTC.

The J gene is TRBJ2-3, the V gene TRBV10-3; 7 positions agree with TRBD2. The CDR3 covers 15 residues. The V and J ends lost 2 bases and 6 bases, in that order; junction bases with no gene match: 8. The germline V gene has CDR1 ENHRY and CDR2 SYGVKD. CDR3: CAISEGYTGGDTQYF. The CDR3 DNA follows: TGTGCCATCAGTGAGGGGTACACCGGGGGGGATACGCAGTATTTT.

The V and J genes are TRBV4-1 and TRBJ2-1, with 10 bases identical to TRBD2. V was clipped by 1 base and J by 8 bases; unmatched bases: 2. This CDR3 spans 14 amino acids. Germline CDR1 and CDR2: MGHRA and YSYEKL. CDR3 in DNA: TGCGCCAGCAGCCAAGCTCTAGCGGGGGATGAGCAGTTCTTC. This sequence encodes CASSQALAGDEQFF.

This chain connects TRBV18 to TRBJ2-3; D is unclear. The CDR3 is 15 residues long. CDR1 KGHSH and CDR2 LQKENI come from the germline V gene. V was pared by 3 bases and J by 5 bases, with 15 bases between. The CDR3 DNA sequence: TGTGCCAGCTCACCCGATATACCCTATGGAGATACGCAGTATTTT. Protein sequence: CASSPDIPYGDTQYF.

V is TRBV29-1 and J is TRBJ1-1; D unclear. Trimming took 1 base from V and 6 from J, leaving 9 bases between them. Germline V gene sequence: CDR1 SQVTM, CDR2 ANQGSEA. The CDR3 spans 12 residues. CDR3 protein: CSVEVSVAEAFF. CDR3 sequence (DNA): TGCAGCGTTGAAGTATCGGTGGCTGAAGCTTTCTTT.

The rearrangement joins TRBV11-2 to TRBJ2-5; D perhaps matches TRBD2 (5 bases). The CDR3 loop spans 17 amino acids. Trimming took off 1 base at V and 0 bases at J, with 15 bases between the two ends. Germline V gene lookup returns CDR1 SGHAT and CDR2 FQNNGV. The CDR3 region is CASSLVGTGVDQETQYF. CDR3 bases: TGTGCCAGCAGCTTAGTCGGAACCGGGGTAGACCAAGAGACCCAGTACTTC. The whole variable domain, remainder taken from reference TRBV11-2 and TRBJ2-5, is EAGVAQSPRYKIIEKRQSVAFWCNPISGHATLYWYQQILGQGPKLLIQFQNNGVVDDSQLPKDRFSAERLKGVDSTLKIQPAKLEDSAVYLCASSLVGTGVDQETQYFGPGTRLLVL.

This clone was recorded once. This CDR3 is CASSPGGISYEQYF. The CDR3 DNA reads as TGTGCCAGCAGCCCAGGGGGTATATCCTACGAGCAGTACTTC. This chain joins TRBV28 and TRBJ2-7; TRBD1 aligns across 7 bases. Germline lookup yields CDR1 MDHEN and CDR2 SYDVKM. V gave up 6 bases and J gave up 1 base; unmatched junction bases: 6. CDR3 length equals 14 residues.

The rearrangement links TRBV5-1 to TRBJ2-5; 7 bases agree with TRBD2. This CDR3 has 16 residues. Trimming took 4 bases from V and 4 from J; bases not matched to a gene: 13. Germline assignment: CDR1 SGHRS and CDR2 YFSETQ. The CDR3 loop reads CASSPGTKASGETQYF. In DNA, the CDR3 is TGCGCCAGCAGCCCCGGGACTAAGGCGAGTGGAGAGACCCAGTACTTC.

DNA of the CDR3: TGTGCCAGCAGTCCCGTCTTGAGCTCCTACAATGAGCAGTTCTTC. Encoded protein: CASSPVLSSYNEQFF. V and J are TRBV6-5 and TRBJ2-1, with D hard to call. The V and J ends lost 5 bases and 0 bases respectively, with 11 bases between them. CDR1 and CDR2 (germline): MNHEY, SVGAGI. The CDR3 is 15 residues long.

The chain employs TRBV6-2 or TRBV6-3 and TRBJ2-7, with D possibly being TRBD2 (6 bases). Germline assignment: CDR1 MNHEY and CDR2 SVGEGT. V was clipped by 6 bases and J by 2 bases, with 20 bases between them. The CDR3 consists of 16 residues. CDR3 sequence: CASSQGLRGDPYEQYF. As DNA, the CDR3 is TGTGCCAGCAGCCAAGGACTACGCGGCGATCCCTACGAGCAGTACTTC.

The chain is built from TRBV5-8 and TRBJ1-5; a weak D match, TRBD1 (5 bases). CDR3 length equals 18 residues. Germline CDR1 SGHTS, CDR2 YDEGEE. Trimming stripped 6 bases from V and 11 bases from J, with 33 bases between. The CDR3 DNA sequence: TGTGCCAGCATCCCTTTCTCCGGTCGGGACCCACTCGGGGGGGCCCAGCATTTT. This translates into CASIPFSGRDPLGGAQHF. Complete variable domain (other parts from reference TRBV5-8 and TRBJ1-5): EAGVTQSPTHLIKTRGQQATLRCSPISGHTSVYWYQQALGLGLQFLLWYDEGEERNRGNFPPRFSGRQFPNYSSELNVNALELEDSALYLCASIPFSGRDPLGGAQHFGDGTRLSIL.

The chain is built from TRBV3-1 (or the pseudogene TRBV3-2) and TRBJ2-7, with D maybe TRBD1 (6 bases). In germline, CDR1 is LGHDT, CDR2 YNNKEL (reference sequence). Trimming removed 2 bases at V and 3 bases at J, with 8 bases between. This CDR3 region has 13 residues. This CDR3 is CASSQLQGYEQYF. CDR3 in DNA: TGTGCCAGCAGCCAACTACAGGGCTACGAGCAGTACTTC.

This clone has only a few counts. CDR3: CASSQGTAATNEKLFF. The CDR3 DNA follows: TGCGCCAGCAGCCAAGGGACAGCTGCAACTAATGAAAAACTGTTTTTT. V and J are TRBV4-3 and TRBJ1-4; the D gene is possibly TRBD1 (6 bases). V was pared by 1 base and J by 0 bases, with 9 bases between. The length of the CDR3 is 16 residues. The germline gives CDR1 LGHNA, CDR2 YSLEER.

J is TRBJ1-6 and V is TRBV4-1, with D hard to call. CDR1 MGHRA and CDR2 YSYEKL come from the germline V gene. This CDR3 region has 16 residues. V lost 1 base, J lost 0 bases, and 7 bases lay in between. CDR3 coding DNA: TGCGCCAGCAGCCAAGCGAGGAGCTCCTATAATTCACCCCTCCACTTT. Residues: CASSQARSSYNSPLHF.